This record covers a single T cell receptor (beta chain). Method: immunoSEQ multiplex PCR; TCRdb's copy keeps in-frame clones and lacks some. The sample lists approximately 320,000 clones, around 90% occurring once. CDR3 length equals 16 residues. CDR1 and CDR2 (germline): SGHDT, YYEEEE. V lost 3 bases, J lost 0 bases, and 14 bases lay in between. This specimen belongs to a study of blood T cell repertoires in COVID-19. The sequencing input was PBMCs or T cells enriched from blood (not recorded which). This sequence originates from a man aged 55-75 years who had recovered from COVID-19. The chain combines TRBV5-6 with TRBJ2-3, with D possibly matching TRBD2 (5 bases). This chain's CDR3 is CASSSLPRGSTDTQYF. For the CDR3, the DNA is TGTGCCAGCAGCTCCTTACCCCGAGGGAGCACAGATACGCAGTATTTT.